A single T cell receptor (beta chain) is shown here with its context. Samples had at least 7 million PBMCs isolated from them. This entry comes from a study of blood T cells in healthy people across ages. V shed 3 bases, J shed 1 base, and the junction held 3 bases outside the gene matches. The CDR3 sequence is 15 residues long. Germline lookup yields CDR1 SNHLY and CDR2 FYNNEI. For the second PCR, which ran for about 7 to 12 cycles, a sample-barcoded 5' primer and a J-beta primer mix were used. TCRdb recomputed calls from the 5' RACE reads with MiXCR, one row per CDR3 protein. The sample lists some 860,000 distinct CDR3 sequences, about 61% occurring once.

The chain uses TRBV2 and TRBJ2-5; 9 positions match TRBD2. The sequence derives from a man aged 35 to 55 in good health. Sample: blood. DNA of the CDR3: TGTGCCAGCAGTGAGTCGCGGGGGGGCCAAGAGACCCAGTACTTC. This codes for CASSESRGGQETQYF.